These T cell receptor beta chains were read from a single sample in a study of breast tumors, draining lymph nodes, adjacent tissues. TCRdb called the multiplex PCR reads again in MiXCR, with one record for every CDR3 protein. The data show under 350,000 distinct CDR3 sequences, around 30% seen once. The sample comprised axillary lymph node tissue. The source is a female donor with breast cancer. Some clones in this sample may be carry-over from other donors' samples. The CDR3 runs from the conserved cysteine through the conserved F or W. D genes are given only for firm matches. Clone size is stated in some rows and not others, as once, few, many or a class when expanded.

cdr3_aa	cdr3_nt	v_call	d_call	clone_size	j_call
CASRPRKYNEQFF	TGTGCCAGCAGGCCCCGGAAATACAATGAGCAGTTCTTC	TRBV27	-	-	TRBJ2-1
CASSEPDTQYF	TGTGCCAGCAGTGAGCCCGATACGCAGTATTTT	TRBV6-1	-	many	TRBJ2-3
CASRRGGEQFF	TGTGCCAGCAGACGAGGTGGTGAGCAGTTCTTC	TRBV28	-	-	TRBJ2-1
CASSLGPGQNNEQFF	TGTGCTAGCAGCTTAGGACCGGGACAGAACAATGAGCAGTTCTTC	TRBV7-7	TRBD1	many	TRBJ2-1
CASSQSGANSPLHF	TGTGCCAGCAGTCAGTCAGGGGCTAATTCACCCCTCCACTTT	TRBV6-6	-	many	TRBJ1-6
CASSEAGTYGYTF	TGTGCCAGCAGTGAAGCAGGGACCTATGGCTACACCTTC	TRBV2	-	many	TRBJ1-2
CASRPGTSAGNTIYF	TGTGCCAGTAGGCCCGGGACGTCGGCTGGAAACACCATATATTTT	TRBV19	-	many	TRBJ1-3
CSARDSGQGPRPQHF	TGCAGTGCTAGAGACTCTGGACAGGGACCGCGGCCCCAGCATTTT	TRBV20-1	TRBD1	many	TRBJ1-5
CASSIGGTTDTQYF	TGTGCCAGTAGTATAGGGGGGACCACAGATACGCAGTATTTT	TRBV19	-	many	TRBJ2-3
CAGSLGGIQETQHF	TGTGCCGGCAGCTTGGGGGGGATCCAAGAGACCCAGCACTTC	TRBV7-9	TRBD2	-	TRBJ2-5
CASRHGTVSGNTIYF	TGTGCCAGCAGACATGGGACAGTCTCTGGAAACACCATATATTTT	TRBV28	TRBD1	few	TRBJ1-3
CSARREIGTGELFF	TGCAGTGCTAGGCGGGAGATAGGCACCGGGGAGCTGTTTTTT	TRBV20-1	TRBD2	many	TRBJ2-2
CSVEKGDSQETQYF	TGCAGCGTTGAAAAAGGGGACAGCCAAGAGACCCAGTACTTC	TRBV29-1	TRBD1	many	TRBJ2-5
CASSFYICSAPGLSTDTQYF	-	TRBV5-4	-	-	TRBJ2-3
CASSSRTSGLSFTGELFF	TGCGCCAGCAGCTCGAGGACTAGCGGACTGTCCTTCACCGGGGAGCTGTTTTTT	TRBV5-1	TRBD2	many	TRBJ2-2
CASSYTMGPGQETQYF	TGTGCCAGCAGTTATACGATGGGGCCTGGTCAAGAGACCCAGTACTTC	TRBV6-5	-	many	TRBJ2-5
CASSLEGSVRYQETQYF	TGCGCCAGCAGCTTGGAAGGGTCAGTGAGATACCAAGAGACCCAGTACTTC	TRBV5-1	-	-	TRBJ2-5
CASSRSASSYNEQFF	TGTGCCAGCAGCCGGAGCGCAAGCTCCTACAATGAGCAGTTCTTC	TRBV5-8	-	-	TRBJ2-1
CAWRRPSGWGNEQFF	TGTGCCTGGAGGAGACCTAGCGGTTGGGGCAATGAGCAGTTCTTC	TRBV30	TRBD2	few	TRBJ2-1
CSAPAGGGTDTQYF	TGCAGCGCCCCAGCGGGAGGGGGCACAGATACGCAGTATTTT	TRBV29-1	TRBD2	many	TRBJ2-3
CASSPKGDQSRRYEQYF	TGTGCCAGCAGCCCCAAGGGAGACCAATCCCGCCGCTACGAGCAGTACTTC	TRBV7-9	-	few	TRBJ2-7
CASNPNRVGGSYNSPLHF	TGTGCCAGCAATCCCAACAGGGTCGGGGGCTCCTATAATTCACCCCTCCACTTT	TRBV6-6	-	few	TRBJ1-6
CASSLGQVVNEQFF	TGTGCCAGCAGCTTAGGACAGGTTGTCAATGAGCAGTTCTTC	TRBV11-2	-	many	TRBJ2-1